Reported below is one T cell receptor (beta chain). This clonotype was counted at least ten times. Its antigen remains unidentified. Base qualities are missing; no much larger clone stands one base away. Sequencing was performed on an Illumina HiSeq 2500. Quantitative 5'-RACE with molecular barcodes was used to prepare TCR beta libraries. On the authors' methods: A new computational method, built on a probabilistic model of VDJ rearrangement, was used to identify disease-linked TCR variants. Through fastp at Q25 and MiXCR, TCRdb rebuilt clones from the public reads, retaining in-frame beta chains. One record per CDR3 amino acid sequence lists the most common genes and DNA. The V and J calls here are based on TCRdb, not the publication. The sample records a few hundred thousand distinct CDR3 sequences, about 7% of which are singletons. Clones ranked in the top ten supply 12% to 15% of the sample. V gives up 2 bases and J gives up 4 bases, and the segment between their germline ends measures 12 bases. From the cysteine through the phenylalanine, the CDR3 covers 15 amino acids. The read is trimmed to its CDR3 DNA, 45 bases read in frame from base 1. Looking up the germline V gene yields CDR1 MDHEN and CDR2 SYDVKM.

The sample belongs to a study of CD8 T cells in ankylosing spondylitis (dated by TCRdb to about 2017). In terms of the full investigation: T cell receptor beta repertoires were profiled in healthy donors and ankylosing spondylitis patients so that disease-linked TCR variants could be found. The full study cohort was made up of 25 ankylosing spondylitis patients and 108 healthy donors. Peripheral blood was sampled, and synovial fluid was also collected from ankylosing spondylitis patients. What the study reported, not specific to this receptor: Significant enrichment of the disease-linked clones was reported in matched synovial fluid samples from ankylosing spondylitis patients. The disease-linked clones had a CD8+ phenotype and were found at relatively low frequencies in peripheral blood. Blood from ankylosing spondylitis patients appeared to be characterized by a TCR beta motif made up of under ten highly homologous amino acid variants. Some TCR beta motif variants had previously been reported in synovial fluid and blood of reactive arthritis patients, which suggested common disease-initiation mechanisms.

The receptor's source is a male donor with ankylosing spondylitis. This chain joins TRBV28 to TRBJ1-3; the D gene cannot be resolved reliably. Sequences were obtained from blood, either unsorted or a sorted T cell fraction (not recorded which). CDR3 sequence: CASSLGTTAGNTIYF. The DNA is TGTGCCAGCAGTTTAGGAACAACGGCGGGAAACACCATATATTTT.